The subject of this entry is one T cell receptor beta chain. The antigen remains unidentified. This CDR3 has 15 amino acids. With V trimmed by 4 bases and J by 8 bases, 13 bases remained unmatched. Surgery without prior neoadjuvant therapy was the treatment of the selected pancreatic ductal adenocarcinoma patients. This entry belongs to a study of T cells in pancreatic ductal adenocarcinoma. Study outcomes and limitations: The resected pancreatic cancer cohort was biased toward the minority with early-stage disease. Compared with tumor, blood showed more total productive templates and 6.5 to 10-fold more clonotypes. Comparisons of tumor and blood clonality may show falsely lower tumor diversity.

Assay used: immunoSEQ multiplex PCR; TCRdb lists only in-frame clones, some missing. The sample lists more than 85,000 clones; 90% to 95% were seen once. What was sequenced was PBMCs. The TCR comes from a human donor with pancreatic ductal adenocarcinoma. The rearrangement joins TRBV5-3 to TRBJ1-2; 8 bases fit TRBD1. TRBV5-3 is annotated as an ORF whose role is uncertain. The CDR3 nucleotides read TGTGCCAGAAGCCTAGAAATCAGGGGGCTCAAAGGCTACACCTTC. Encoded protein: CARSLEIRGLKGYTF.